One T cell receptor beta chain is described in this entry. The sample comes from a study of blood T cell repertoires in COVID-19. As for the study in general: Specimens from acute and convalescent COVID-19 originated in the United States, Italy and Spain. Sources were T cells, B-cell-depleted T cells, or PBMCs; the material itself was cDNA or gDNA.

Original analysis: Nucleated cell counts were estimated from reference gene primer amplification. The table came from immunoSEQ multiplex PCR; TCRdb's copy has only in-frame clones and leaves some out. V and J calls plus clone size are reproduced from that table; the DNA served to infer D and trimming. The table lists about 250,000 clones, around 83% of them singletons. Germline CDR1 WSHSY, CDR2 SAAADI. Trimming removed 4 bases from V and 8 bases from J; junction bases left unmatched: 8. This CDR3 region has 14 residues. This sequence joins TRBV10-2 and TRBJ1-5; 7 bases line up with TRBD1. The sequence came from a man aged 35 to 55 with active or convalescent COVID-19. Sequenced: peripheral blood. CDR3 sequence reads: CASSGGQAWEPQHF. CDR3 coding DNA: TGCGCCAGCAGTGGTGGACAGGCATGGGAGCCCCAGCATTTT.